This T cell receptor beta chain comes out of a study of blood T cell repertoires in COVID-19. Background on the study: Collection of acute and convalescent COVID-19 samples took place in the United States, Italy and Spain. PBMCs, B-cell-depleted T cells, or T cells provided the cDNA or gDNA that made up the material.

This CDR3 spans 17 amino acids. Looked up from germline, CDR1 is MGHRA and CDR2 is YSYEKL. With 2 bases clipped from V and 7 bases from J, the junction kept 10 bases outside the gene matches. Per the study methods: Estimates of nucleated cell counts were drawn from the amplification of reference gene primers. Using immunoSEQ multiplex PCR, the repertoire was profiled, and TCRdb retains in-frame clones only, with some absent. Clone size and the V and J calls come from that table; the DNA yielded D and trimming. The sample includes some 69,000 clones, nearly 85% seen only once; the top ten take approximately 1.7%.

This receptor was identified in an older woman with acute or convalescent COVID-19. Sequenced input: peripheral blood. The chain combines TRBV4-1 with TRBJ2-1, with 11 bases lining up with TRBD2. The CDR3 sequence is CASSQLAGTSGGNEQFF. The DNA for the CDR3 is TGCGCCAGCAGCCAATTAGCCGGGACTAGCGGTGGAAATGAGCAGTTCTTC.